Sequencing of this T cell receptor (beta chain) was carried out in a study of persistence of HIV-infected CD4 T cells. The stimulus was an HIV-1 Gag 15-mer peptide pool, 0.85 to 1 ug/peptide/mL. CD40L-negative CD69-negative CD45RO-high memory CD4+ T cells were sorted as populations depleted of antigen-responding cells. Sequencing used immunoSEQ version 4 in survey mode. Assay used: immunoSEQ multiplex PCR; TCRdb lists only in-frame clones, some missing. The data contain about 40,000 clones, around 78% of them singletons. Points on this clone: The antigen remains unidentified.

This TCR derives from an adult man with HIV who was CMV-seropositive. Specimen: CD4+ T cells sorted from PBMCs after approximately 20-hour stimulation, collected from a patient who received antiretroviral therapy.

The CDR3 loop reads CASSLASRGGTGELFF. The CDR3 DNA follows: TGTGCCAGCAGCTTAGCTAGCAGGGGCGGTACCGGGGAGCTGTTTTTT. The chain links TRBV7-6 to TRBJ2-2; weak D call: TRBD1 (6 bases). This CDR3 has 16 residues. Between the trimmed V and J ends, which lost 0 bases and 5 bases, there was a span of 13 bases. Germline CDR1 is SGHVS and CDR2 is FNYEAQ.